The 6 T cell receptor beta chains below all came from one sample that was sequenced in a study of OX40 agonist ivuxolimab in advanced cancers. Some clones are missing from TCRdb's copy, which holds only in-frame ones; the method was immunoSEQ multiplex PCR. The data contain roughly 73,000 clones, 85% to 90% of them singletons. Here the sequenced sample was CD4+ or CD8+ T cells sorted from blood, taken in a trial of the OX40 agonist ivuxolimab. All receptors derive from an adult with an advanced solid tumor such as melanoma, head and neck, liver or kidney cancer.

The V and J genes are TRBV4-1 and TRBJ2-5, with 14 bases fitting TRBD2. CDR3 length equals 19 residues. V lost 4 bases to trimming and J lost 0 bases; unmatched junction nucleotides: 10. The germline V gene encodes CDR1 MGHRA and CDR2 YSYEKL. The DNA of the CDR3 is TGCGCCAGCAGCCCTGTCCCGGGACTAGCGGGAGCGGACCAAGAGACCCAGTACTTC. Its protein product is CASSPVPGLAGADQETQYF.

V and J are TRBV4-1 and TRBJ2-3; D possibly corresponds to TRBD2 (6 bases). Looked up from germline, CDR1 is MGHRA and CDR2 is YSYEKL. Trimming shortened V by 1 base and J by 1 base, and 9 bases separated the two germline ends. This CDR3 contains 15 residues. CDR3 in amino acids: CASSQVPSGTDTQYF. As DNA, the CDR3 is TGCGCCAGCAGCCAAGTGCCTAGCGGCACAGATACGCAGTATTTT.

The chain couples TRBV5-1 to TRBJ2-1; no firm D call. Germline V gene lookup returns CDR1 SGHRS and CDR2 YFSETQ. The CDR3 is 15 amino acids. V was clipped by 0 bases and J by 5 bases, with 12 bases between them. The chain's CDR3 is CASSLGRQSNNEQFF. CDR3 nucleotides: TGCGCCAGCAGCTTGGGTCGGCAGTCCAACAATGAGCAGTTCTTC.

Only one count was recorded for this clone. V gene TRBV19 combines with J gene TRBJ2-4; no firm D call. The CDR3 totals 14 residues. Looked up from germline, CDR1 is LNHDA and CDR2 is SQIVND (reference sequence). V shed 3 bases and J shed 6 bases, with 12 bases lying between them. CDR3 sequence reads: CASSIGAARNIQYF. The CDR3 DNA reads TGTGCCAGTAGTATTGGTGCAGCAAGAAACATTCAGTACTTC. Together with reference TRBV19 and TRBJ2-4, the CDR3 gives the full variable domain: DGGITQSPKYLFRKEGQNVTLSCEQNLNHDAMYWYRQDPGQGLRLIYYSQIVNDFQKGDIAEGYSVSREKKESFPLTVTSAQKNPTAFYLCASSIGAARNIQYFGAGTRLSVL.

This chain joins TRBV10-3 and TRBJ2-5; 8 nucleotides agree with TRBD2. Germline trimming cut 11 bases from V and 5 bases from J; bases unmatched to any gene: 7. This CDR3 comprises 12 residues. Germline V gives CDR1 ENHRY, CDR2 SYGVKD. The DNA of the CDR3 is TGTGCCGTGAACGGGGGGGACGAGACCCAGTACTTC. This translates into CAVNGGDETQYF.

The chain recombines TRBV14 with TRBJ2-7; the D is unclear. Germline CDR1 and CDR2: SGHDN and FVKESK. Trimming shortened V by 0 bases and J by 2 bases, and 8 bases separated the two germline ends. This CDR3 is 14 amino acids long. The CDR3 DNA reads TGTGCCAGCAGCCAAGACAGCTCTACCTACGAGCAGTACTTC. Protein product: CASSQDSSTYEQYF.